The 2 T cell receptor beta chains in this list originate from one sample, sequenced in a study of blood T cell repertoires in COVID-19. Measured with immunoSEQ multiplex PCR; TCRdb has only the in-frame clones, and not every one. This sample carries 150,000 to 180,000 clones, 75% to 90% of them seen once, and the ten largest clones take more than 14%. The specimen was peripheral blood. The receptors derive from a woman aged 40-49 years with acute or convalescent COVID-19.

V is TRBV18 and J is TRBJ1-4; TRBD1 matches 7 bases. Germline-derived CDR1 and CDR2 are KGHSH and LQKENI. Unmatched junction bases numbered 14, after V lost 5 bases and J lost 8 bases. The CDR3 covers 16 residues. Written as DNA, the CDR3 is TGTGCCAGCTCAGCTACTTGGGACAGCTCGAGGGAAAAACTGTTTTTT. Translating it yields CASSATWDSSREKLFF.

This clone occurred once. V and J are TRBV5-6 and TRBJ1-5, with TRBD1 as a possible D gene (5 bases). Trimming stripped 2 bases from V and 0 bases from J, with 15 bases between. This CDR3 has 17 amino acids. The V gene's germline CDR1 is SGHDT and CDR2 YYEEEE. In nucleotides, the CDR3 is TGTGCCAGCAGCTTTACGGCAGGGCGGTATAGCAATCAGCCCCAGCATTTT. It encodes CASSFTAGRYSNQPQHF.